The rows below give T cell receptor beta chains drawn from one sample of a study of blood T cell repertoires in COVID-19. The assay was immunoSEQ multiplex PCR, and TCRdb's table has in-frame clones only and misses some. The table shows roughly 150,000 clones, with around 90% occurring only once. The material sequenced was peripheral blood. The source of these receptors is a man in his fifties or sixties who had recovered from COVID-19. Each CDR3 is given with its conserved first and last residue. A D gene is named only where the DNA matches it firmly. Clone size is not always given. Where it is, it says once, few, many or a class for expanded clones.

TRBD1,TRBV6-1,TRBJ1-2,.,TGTGCCAGCAGTGAACGCTCGTTGGGCAGGGGGGATGGCTACACCTTC,CASSERSLGRGDGYTF
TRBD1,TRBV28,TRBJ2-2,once,TGTGCCAGCAGGGGACAGGGGGCGCCGGGGGAGCTGTTTTTT,CASRGQGAPGELFF
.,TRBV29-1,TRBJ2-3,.,TGCAGCGTTCTGTTTGGAGCGCCAAACACAGATACGCAGTATTTT,CSVLFGAPNTDTQYF
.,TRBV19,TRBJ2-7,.,TGTGCCAGTAGTCTTGGACTATTTGTTAGCTACGAGCAGTACTTC,CASSLGLFVSYEQYF
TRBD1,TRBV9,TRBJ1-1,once,TGTGCCAGCAGCGTAGGGGCAGGGGGTAGAGACACTGAAGCTTTCTTT,CASSVGAGGRDTEAFF
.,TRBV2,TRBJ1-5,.,TGTGCCAGCAGTGACCAGGGGCGGCAGCCCCAGCATTTT,CASSDQGRQPQHF
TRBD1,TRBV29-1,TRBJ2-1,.,TGCAGCGTTGAAGGGGGACAGACTCGCTCCTACAATGAGCAGTTCTTC,CSVEGGQTRSYNEQFF
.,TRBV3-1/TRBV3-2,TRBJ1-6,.,TGTGCCAGCAGCCAACGCGCAGGGCCCGTCCCGAATTCACCCCTCCACTTT,CASSQRAGPVPNSPLHF
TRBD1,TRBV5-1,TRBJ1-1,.,TGCGCCAGCAGCTTGGTGACAGGGGATACTGAAGCTTTCTTT,CASSLVTGDTEAFF
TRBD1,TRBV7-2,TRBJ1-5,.,TGTGCCAGCAGCACCGGACAGGGGGCTGGACAGCCCCAGCATTTT,CASSTGQGAGQPQHF
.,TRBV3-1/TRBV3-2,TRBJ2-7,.,TGTGCCAGCAGCCGGGGCCTAGGCCAAGCGGAGCAGTACTTC,CASSRGLGQAEQYF
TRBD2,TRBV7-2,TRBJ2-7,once,TGTGCCAGCAGCTTAGGTATTAGCGGGGGAGCCTACGAGCAGTACTTC,CASSLGISGGAYEQYF
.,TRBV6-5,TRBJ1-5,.,TGTGCCAGCACCATAACACGGGATCAGCCCCAGCATTTT,CASTITRDQPQHF
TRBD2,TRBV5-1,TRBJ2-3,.,TGCGCCAGCAGCTTGGGACTAGCGGGAGGCACTGGAGATACGCAGTATTTT,CASSLGLAGGTGDTQYF
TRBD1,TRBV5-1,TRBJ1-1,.,TGCGCCAGCAGCCTGGGACAGGGGGCGAACACTGAAGCTTTCTTT,CASSLGQGANTEAFF
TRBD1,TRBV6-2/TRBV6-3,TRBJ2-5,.,TGTGCCAGCAGTTACGGAACGCGAGACAGGGGCCGCGAAGACTTC,CASSYGTRDRGREDF
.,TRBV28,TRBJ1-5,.,TGTGCCAGCCTTGGGACAAACAATCAGCCCCAGCATTTT,CASLGTNNQPQHF
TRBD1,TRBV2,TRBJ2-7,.,TGTGCCAGCAGTGAAGGGACAGGCTACGAGCAGTACTTC,CASSEGTGYEQYF
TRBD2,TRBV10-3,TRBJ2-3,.,TGTGCCATCAGTGTAAAGACTAGCGGGACCGGAGATACGCAGTATTTT,CAISVKTSGTGDTQYF
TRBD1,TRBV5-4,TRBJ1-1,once,TGTGCCAGCAGCTTGCCCCAGGGGGGATACACTGAAGCTTTCTTT,CASSLPQGGYTEAFF
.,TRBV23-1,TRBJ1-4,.,TGCGCCAGCGGAACCAGGCCTTTAAATGAAAAACTGTTTTTT,CASGTRPLNEKLFF
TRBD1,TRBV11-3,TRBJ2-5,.,TGTGCCAGCAGCCGACAGGGGGCAGGGGAGACCCAGTACTTC,CASSRQGAGETQYF
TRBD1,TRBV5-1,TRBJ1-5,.,TGCGCCAGCAGCTTGGGGGGACAGTCTAATCAGCCCCAGCATTTT,CASSLGGQSNQPQHF
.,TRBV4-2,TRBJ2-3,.,TGTGCCAGCAGCGGCACAGGTAGCACAGATACGCAGTATTTT,CASSGTGSTDTQYF
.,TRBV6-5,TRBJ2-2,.,TGTGCCAGCAGGAAGGGGGAGCTGAACACCGGGGAGCTGTTTTTT,CASRKGELNTGELFF
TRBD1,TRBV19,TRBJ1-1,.,TGTGCCAGTAGTATAGATTTCTGGGGACAGGCCGGCACTGAAGCTTTCTTT,CASSIDFWGQAGTEAFF
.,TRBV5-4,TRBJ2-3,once,TGTGCCAGCAGCTTGGGGACAGGCACAGATACGCAGTATTTT,CASSLGTGTDTQYF
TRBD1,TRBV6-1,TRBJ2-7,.,TGTGCCAGCAGTGATAACCATGGGACAGGGGCCGAGCAGTACTTC,CASSDNHGTGAEQYF
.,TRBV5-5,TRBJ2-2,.,TGTGCCAGCAGCCGGGGGAGCGGGACCGGGGAGCTGTTTTTT,CASSRGSGTGELFF